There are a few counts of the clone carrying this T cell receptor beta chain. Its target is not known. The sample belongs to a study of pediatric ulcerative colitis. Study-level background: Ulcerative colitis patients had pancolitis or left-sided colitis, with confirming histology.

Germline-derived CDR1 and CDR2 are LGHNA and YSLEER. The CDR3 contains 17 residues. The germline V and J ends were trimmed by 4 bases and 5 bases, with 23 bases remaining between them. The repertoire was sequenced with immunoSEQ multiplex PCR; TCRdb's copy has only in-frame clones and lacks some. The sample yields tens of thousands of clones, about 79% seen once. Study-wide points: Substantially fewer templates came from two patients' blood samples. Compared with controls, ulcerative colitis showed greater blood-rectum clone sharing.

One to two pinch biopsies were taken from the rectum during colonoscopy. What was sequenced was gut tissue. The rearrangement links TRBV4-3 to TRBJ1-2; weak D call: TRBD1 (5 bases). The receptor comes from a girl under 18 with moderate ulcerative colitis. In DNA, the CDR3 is TGCGCCAGCAGCCGATCAAACCGGGACTCACATGGATATGGCTACACCTTC. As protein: CASSRSNRDSHGYGYTF.